This T cell receptor beta chain was captured by sequencing in a study of T-cell reconstitution after alpha-beta-depleted transplantation in children. Unique molecular identifiers featured in how the TCRbeta library was prepared. One entry per CDR3 protein, called by TCRdb with MiXCR from the PCR reads. The sample lists 200,000 or so distinct CDR3 sequences, about 6% occurring once. This clonotype was recorded many times. Looked up from germline, CDR1 is SGHTA and CDR2 is FQGNSA. Trimming took 3 bases from V and 0 from J, leaving 11 bases between them. This CDR3 is 15 amino acids long. The sample consisted of PBMCs, taken before TCRalphabeta/CD19-depleted stem cell transplant. This TCR was sampled from a girl under three years old with combined immunodeficiency, due to receive a stem cell transplant. V gene TRBV7-2 combines with J gene TRBJ2-5, with D possibly matching TRBD1 (6 bases). The DNA for the CDR3 is TGTGCCAGCAGCTTTAGGGGGAATAACCAAGAGACCCAGTACTTC. Translated, it gives CASSFRGNNQETQYF.